Below, 19 T cell receptor beta chains from the same sample are listed, as sequenced in a study of blood T cell repertoires in COVID-19. The method was immunoSEQ multiplex PCR; TCRdb's version includes in-frame clones alone and lacks a portion of them. Among 300,000 or so clones, more than 75% were seen once, and the ten largest hold around 8%. Sequenced material: peripheral blood. The origin of the receptors is a woman aged 45 to 65 who had recovered from COVID-19.

This chain uses TRBV30 with TRBJ1-4, with D hard to call. Germline V CDR1 and CDR2: GTSNPN, SVGIG (reference sequence). The V end was cut by 4 bases, the J end by 4 bases, with 10 bases between. The CDR3 contains 13 residues. The CDR3 DNA follows: TGTGCCTGGAACCGCAGGTATAATGAAAAACTGTTTTTT. Translating gives CAWNRRYNEKLFF.

The chain recombines TRBV14 with TRBJ1-4; 9 bases match TRBD1. The V segment lost 3 bases and the J segment 7 bases; nucleotides outside the gene matches: 9. The CDR3 is 16 amino acids. The germline V gene encodes CDR1 SGHDN and CDR2 FVKESK. The CDR3 bases are TGTGCCAGCAGCCATAACCGGGACAGGGTCGGTGAAAAACTGTTTTTT. This translates into CASSHNRDRVGEKLFF.

Only a few counts were recorded for this clone. The gene calls are TRBV7-2 and TRBJ2-3, with 14 bases matching TRBD2. Germline CDR1 and CDR2: SGHTA and FQGNSA. CDR3 length: 19 residues. Germline trimming cut 0 bases from V and 5 bases from J; bases unmatched to any gene: 10. The CDR3 here is CASSLAPGTSGSSLDTQYF. The CDR3 DNA is TGTGCCAGCAGCTTAGCCCCAGGGACTAGCGGGAGTTCATTAGATACGCAGTATTTT.

The chain employs TRBV6-5 and TRBJ1-4; TRBD1 matches 12 bases. Per germline, CDR1 MNHEY and CDR2 SVGAGI. After removal of 5 bases from V and 7 bases from J, the junction contained 5 bases not matched to a gene. This CDR3 is 15 amino acids long. CDR3 bases: TGTGCCAGCAGTCGTGGGACAGGGGGCGGTGAAAAACTGTTTTTT. Its protein product is CASSRGTGGGEKLFF.

V usage is TRBV5-1 and J usage is TRBJ2-2; the D gene is possibly TRBD1 (6 bases). CDR1 SGHRS and CDR2 YFSETQ come from the germline V gene. V lost 4 bases, J lost 1 base, and 8 bases lay in between. The CDR3 spans 14 residues. CDR3 DNA: TGCGCCAGCAGCGTGACAGGGAACACCGGGGAGCTGTTTTTT. Protein: CASSVTGNTGELFF.

The J gene is TRBJ1-2, the V gene TRBV7-2; TRBD1 might be the D (6 bases). Per germline, CDR1 SGHTA and CDR2 FQGNSA. This CDR3 region has 13 residues. V was shortened by 1 base and J by 6 bases, with 9 bases between the two germline ends. The CDR3 nucleotides read TGTGCCAGCAGCTTAGACAGGGTCCATGGCTACACCTTC. Protein: CASSLDRVHGYTF.

V usage is TRBV3-1 (or the pseudogene TRBV3-2) and J usage is TRBJ1-2; D call uncertain. Deletions cut 0 bases from V and 2 bases from J, with 7 bases between. The CDR3 has 14 amino acids. The germline V gene encodes CDR1 LGHDT and CDR2 YNNKEL (reference sequence). Here the CDR3 DNA reads TGTGCCAGCAGCCAAGATACCCAGAACTATGGCTACACCTTC. As protein: CASSQDTQNYGYTF.

The J gene is TRBJ2-7, the V gene TRBV24-1; 9 nucleotides match TRBD2. The length of the CDR3 is 16 residues. Germline loops: CDR1 KGHDR, CDR2 SFDVKD. V lost 0 bases to trimming and J lost 2 bases; unmatched junction nucleotides: 4. The CDR3 spells CATSDLTASGTYEQYF. CDR3 nucleotide sequence: TGTGCCACCAGTGATTTGACGGCTAGCGGGACCTACGAGCAGTACTTC.

V is TRBV19 and J is TRBJ2-7; TRBD2 aligns across 8 bases. With 1 base clipped from V and 6 bases from J, the junction kept 5 bases outside the gene matches. Per germline, CDR1 LNHDA and CDR2 SQIVND (reference sequence). The CDR3 spans 14 residues. CDR3 DNA sequence: TGTGCCAGTAGTATAGGGGCGGCGGGAGGCGAGCAGTACTTC. Protein product: CASSIGAAGGEQYF.

The V call is TRBV7-9, the J call TRBJ2-7; D possibly corresponds to TRBD1 (6 bases). The CDR3 has 13 amino acids. Per germline, CDR1 SEHNR and CDR2 FQNEAQ (reference sequence). Trimming stripped 3 bases from V and 3 bases from J, with 9 bases between. Here the CDR3 reads CASSLGHDYEQYF. CDR3 nucleotide sequence: TGTGCCAGCAGCTTGGGACATGACTACGAGCAGTACTTC.

This chain joins TRBV7-2 and TRBJ2-7, with 8 nucleotides matching TRBD1. This CDR3 region has 14 residues. Per germline, CDR1 SGHTA and CDR2 FQGNSA. The V gene end was trimmed by 4 bases and the J gene end by 4 bases; junction bases not matched to a gene: 6. CDR3 sequence: CASSYGQGEYEQYF. The CDR3 region has the DNA TGTGCCAGCAGCTATGGACAGGGCGAGTACGAGCAGTACTTC.

The sample holds one count of this clone. The rearrangement uses TRBV6-2 or TRBV6-3 and TRBJ2-2; D might be TRBD2 (6 bases). V lost 5 bases, J lost 4 bases, and 17 bases lay in between. Germline CDR1 reads MNHEY; CDR2 reads SVGEGT. CDR3 size: 16 residues. The CDR3 spells CASSDLGSGATGELFF. In nucleotides, the CDR3 is TGTGCCAGCAGTGACCTAGGTAGCGGCGCCACCGGGGAGCTGTTTTTT.

This chain's CDR3 is CASSEDRGRVGYTF. In DNA form, the CDR3 reads TGTGCCAGCAGTGAAGACAGGGGGCGAGTTGGCTACACCTTC. The chain carries TRBV6-1 and TRBJ1-2; TRBD1 aligns across 9 bases. Germline CDR1 and CDR2: MNHNS and SASEGT. The CDR3 totals 14 residues. Losses at the gene ends were 1 base for V and 7 bases for J; bases not matched to a gene: 4.

This clone was counted between two and nine times. CDR3 nucleotides: TGTGCCAGCAGCCCCCAGGGTTTAAAGAACACTGAAGCTTTCTTT. Its translation: CASSPQGLKNTEAFF. The chain is built from TRBV5-4 and TRBJ1-1, with a tentative D call TRBD1 (5 bases). CDR1 and CDR2 from the germline V gene are SGHNT and YYREEE (reference sequence). V was trimmed by 4 bases and J by 1 base, leaving 14 bases between them. The CDR3 runs 15 residues.

V is TRBV6-5 and J is TRBJ1-2; no reliable D call. Germline-derived CDR1 and CDR2 are MNHEY and SVGAGI. V shed 2 bases and J shed 3 bases, with 10 bases lying between them. The CDR3 runs to 14 residues. CDR3 DNA sequence: TGTGCCAGCAGTTACCGTGAGGGTGACTATGGCTACACCTTC. Amino acid sequence: CASSYREGDYGYTF.

The genes are TRBV19 and TRBJ2-7; 9 bases agree with TRBD1. V was pared by 8 bases and J by 4 bases, with 6 bases of the junction left unmatched. CDR3 length: 13 amino acids. From germline, CDR1 is LNHDA and CDR2 SQIVND (reference sequence). The DNA for the CDR3 is TGTGCCAGTCGACAGGGGGGACTTTACGAGCAGTACTTC. Protein: CASRQGGLYEQYF. Full variable domain (missing parts from reference TRBV19 and TRBJ2-7): DGGITQSPKYLFRKEGQNVTLSCEQNLNHDAMYWYRQDPGQGLRLIYYSQIVNDFQKGDIAEGYSVSREKKESFPLTVTSAQKNPTAFYLCASRQGGLYEQYFGPGTRLTVT.

V usage is TRBV10-1 and J usage is TRBJ2-3, with 8 positions matching TRBD2. CDR3 length: 14 residues. CDR1 and CDR2 (germline): WNHNN, SYGVQD (reference sequence). The V gene end was trimmed by 4 bases and the J gene end by 3 bases; junction bases not matched to a gene: 3. The CDR3 loop is CASSAGGATDTQYF. The CDR3 DNA reads TGCGCCAGCAGTGCGGGGGGGGCGACAGATACGCAGTATTTT.

The V and J genes are TRBV28 and TRBJ2-2; TRBD1 agrees at 9 bases. The CDR3 has 16 residues. Germline lookup yields CDR1 MDHEN and CDR2 SYDVKM. V shed 6 bases, J shed 3 bases, and the junction held 8 bases outside the gene matches. CDR3 region: CASSRRTGVYTGELFF. The CDR3 bases are TGTGCCAGCAGCCGCCGGACAGGGGTTTACACCGGGGAGCTGTTTTTT.

The chain joins TRBV6-2 or TRBV6-3 to TRBJ2-7; maybe TRBD1 (5 bases). The CDR3 is made up of 18 amino acids. Trimming left V 2 bases short and J 0 bases short, with 20 bases between. Germline CDR1 and CDR2: MNHEY and SVGEGT. The CDR3 loop reads CASSYSWGGVKSSYEQYF. DNA for the CDR3: TGTGCCAGCAGTTACAGTTGGGGCGGCGTAAAGTCCTCCTACGAGCAGTACTTC.